This T cell receptor beta chain was retrieved from a study of TIL therapy for anti-PD-1-resistant metastatic lung cancer. On the study more broadly: Patients had a median age of almost 55 years (range about 35-85).

V dropped 3 bases and J dropped 7 bases, with 19 bases sitting between them. The length of the CDR3 is 16 residues. The germline V gene encodes CDR1 SEHNR and CDR2 FQNEAQ (reference sequence). Time point described: pre-treatment sample, taken before nivolumab and TIL therapy. Stage 4 NSCLC adults joined between October 2017 and January 2020. The libraries were made with immunoSEQ v3. Each library reached roughly 1.9 million read pairs, or about 5-6 million at deep level. Using immunoSEQ multiplex PCR, the repertoire was profiled, and TCRdb retains in-frame clones only, with some absent. This sample has around 30,000 clones, with 74% found just once.

The V call is TRBV7-9, the J call TRBJ2-1; D is perhaps TRBD2 (6 bases). The material sequenced was blood, taken at baseline. This sequence originates from a woman between 30 and 80 years old with non-small cell lung cancer. This chain's CDR3 is CASSFRSVGSRNEQFF. In DNA form, the CDR3 reads TGTGCCAGCAGCTTCAGGTCTGTCGGGAGTAGGAATGAGCAGTTCTTC. The full variable domain, with the rest looked up from reference TRBV7-9 and TRBJ2-1, is DTGVSQNPRHKITKRGQNVTFRCDPISEHNRLYWYRQTLGQGPEFLTYFQNEAQLEKSRLLSDRFSAERPKGSFSTLEIQRTEQGDSAMYLCASSFRSVGSRNEQFFGPGTRLTVL.